This entry concerns a single TCR beta chain. These data belong to a study of blood T cells in healthy people across ages. A sample-barcoded 5' primer and a J-beta primer mix were used in a second PCR of about 7 to 11 cycles. TCRdb re-called the 5' RACE reads through MiXCR, storing one row per CDR3 protein. The sample includes about 1,500,000 distinct CDR3 sequences, roughly 40% of them seen just once. The germline V gene has CDR1 DFQATT and CDR2 SNEGSKA (reference sequence). The V and J ends lost 2 bases and 5 bases respectively, with 7 bases between them. The CDR3 sequence is 12 residues long. The rearrangement joins TRBV20-1 to TRBJ2-1, with D uncertain. Sequencing was done on a sample of blood. The receptor's source is a woman between 18 and 30 years old in good health. The CDR3 coding sequence is TGCAGTGCTAGATCCAAGGACAATGAGCAGTTCTTC. The encoded protein is CSARSKDNEQFF.